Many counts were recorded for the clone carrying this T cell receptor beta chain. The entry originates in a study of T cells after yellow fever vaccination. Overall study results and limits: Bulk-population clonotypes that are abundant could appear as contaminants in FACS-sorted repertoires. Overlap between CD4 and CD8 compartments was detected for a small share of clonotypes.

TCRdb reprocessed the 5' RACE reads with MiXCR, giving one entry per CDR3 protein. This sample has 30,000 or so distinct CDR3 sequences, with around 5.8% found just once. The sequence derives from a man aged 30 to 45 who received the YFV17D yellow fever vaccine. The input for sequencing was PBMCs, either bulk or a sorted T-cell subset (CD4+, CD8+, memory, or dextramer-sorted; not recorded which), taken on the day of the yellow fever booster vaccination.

The chain's CDR3 is CASSSYDRGSNNEQFF. The CDR3 nucleotides are TGTGCCAGCAGCTCTTACGACAGGGGCAGCAACAATGAGCAGTTCTTC. This chain connects TRBV11-2 to TRBJ2-1; 8 bases align to TRBD1. V dropped 4 bases and J dropped 5; count of bases not matched to a gene: 10. There are 16 residues in the CDR3. Germline lookup yields CDR1 SGHAT and CDR2 FQNNGV.